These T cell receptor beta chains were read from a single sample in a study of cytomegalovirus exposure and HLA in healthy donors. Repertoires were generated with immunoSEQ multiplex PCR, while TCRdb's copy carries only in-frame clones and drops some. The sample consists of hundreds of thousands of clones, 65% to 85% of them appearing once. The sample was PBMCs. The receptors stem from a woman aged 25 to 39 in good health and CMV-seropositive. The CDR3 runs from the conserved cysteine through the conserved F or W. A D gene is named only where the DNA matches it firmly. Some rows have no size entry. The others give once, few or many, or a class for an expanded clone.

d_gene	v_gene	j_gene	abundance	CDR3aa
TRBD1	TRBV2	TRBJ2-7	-	CASSEASGKQGYEQYF
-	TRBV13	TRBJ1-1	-	CASSLDRVGSAFF
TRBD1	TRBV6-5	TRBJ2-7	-	CASSYSGTGIPYEQYF
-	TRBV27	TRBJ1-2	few	CASSIRPMAVSGYTF
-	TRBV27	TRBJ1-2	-	CASSPVLLGLEGIYGYTF
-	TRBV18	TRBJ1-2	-	CASSPARANYGYTF
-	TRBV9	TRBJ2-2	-	CASSPSNAGELFF
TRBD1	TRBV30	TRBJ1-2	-	CAWSVGGVNYGYTF
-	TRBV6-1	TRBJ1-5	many	CASSRQDTSNQPQHF
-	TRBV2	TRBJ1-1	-	CASTERGSSTEAFF
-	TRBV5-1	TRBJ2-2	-	CASSLTGNVNTGELFF
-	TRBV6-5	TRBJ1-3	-	CASSYSAPGSGNTIYF
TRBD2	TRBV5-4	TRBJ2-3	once	CASSLGSGRTDTQYF
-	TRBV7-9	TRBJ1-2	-	CASSQKDSPRLYGYTF
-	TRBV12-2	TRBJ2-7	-	CASRPSGLHEQYF
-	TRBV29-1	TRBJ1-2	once	CSVERETANYGYTF
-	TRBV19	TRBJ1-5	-	CASSYVALSNQPQHF
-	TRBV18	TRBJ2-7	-	CASSPEATSYEQYF
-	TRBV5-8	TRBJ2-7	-	CASSLVGSAYEQYF
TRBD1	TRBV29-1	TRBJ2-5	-	CSVHRQGARETQYF
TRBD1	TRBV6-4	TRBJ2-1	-	CASRQGEESYNEQFF
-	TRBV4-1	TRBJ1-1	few	CASSLGAGVNTEAFF
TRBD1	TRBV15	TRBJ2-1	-	CATSSLSRDRYNEQFF
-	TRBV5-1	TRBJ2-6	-	CASSLAAGANVLTF
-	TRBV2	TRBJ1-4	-	CASNPQGTTNEKLFF
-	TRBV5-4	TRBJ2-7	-	CASSLSARGPYEQYF
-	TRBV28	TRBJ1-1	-	CASSLGNEAFF
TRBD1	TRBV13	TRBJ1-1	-	CASSPGQSNTEAFF
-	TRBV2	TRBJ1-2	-	CASMRVQNYGYTF
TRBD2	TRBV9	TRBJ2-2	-	CASSAPERTSGRPGELFF
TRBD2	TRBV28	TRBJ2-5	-	CASSPRLAGETQYF
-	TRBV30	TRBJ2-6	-	CAWGSQTGANVLTF
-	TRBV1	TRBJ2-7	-	CTSSQEAPPQGPSYEQYF